The entry below gives a single TCR beta chain sequence along with its context. These data come from a study of response to subunit inactivated influenza vaccine. TCRdb reprocessed the RT-PCR reads via MiXCR and lists one record per CDR3 protein. Of around 600,000 distinct CDR3 sequences in the sample, around 11% are singletons; the top ten hold approximately 11%. Trimming took off 2 bases at V and 3 bases at J, with 8 bases between the two ends. CDR1 and CDR2 (germline): LGHDT, YNNKEL (reference sequence). The CDR3 loop spans 13 amino acids. The data also belong to a second study, concerning T cells expressing NK-cell markers. That publication notes: It was by 5'RACE template switching with UMIs that TCR beta cDNA was made. HCMV serostatus: seven of eight sequenced donors positive, one negative.

The chain links TRBV3-1 to TRBJ2-7; TRBD2 is a possible D gene (5 bases). The material was PBMCs from blood, obtained on the day of vaccination. This clonotype was sampled from a man aged 50 or older who received an inactivated influenza vaccine. The CDR3 region has the DNA TGTGCCAGCAGCCAAATCGCGGGCTACGAGCAGTACTTC. It codes for CASSQIAGYEQYF.